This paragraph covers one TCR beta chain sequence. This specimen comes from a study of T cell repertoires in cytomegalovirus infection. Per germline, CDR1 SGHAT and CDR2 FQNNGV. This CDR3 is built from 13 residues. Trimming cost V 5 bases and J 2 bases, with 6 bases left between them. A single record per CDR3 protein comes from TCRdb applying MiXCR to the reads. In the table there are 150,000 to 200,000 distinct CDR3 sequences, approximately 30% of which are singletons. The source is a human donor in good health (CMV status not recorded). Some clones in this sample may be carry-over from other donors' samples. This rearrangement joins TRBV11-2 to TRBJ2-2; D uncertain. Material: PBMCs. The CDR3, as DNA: TGTGCCAGCAGCCACATAAACACCGGGGAGCTGTTTTTT. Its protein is CASSHINTGELFF.